This entry describes one T cell receptor beta chain. This sample is part of a study of blood T cell repertoires in COVID-19. Study information: Whether acute or convalescent, the COVID-19 samples came from the United States, Italy and Spain. Sources were T cells, B-cell-depleted T cells, or PBMCs; the material itself was cDNA or gDNA.

Germline CDR1 MNHEY, CDR2 SMNVEV (reference sequence). Trimming shortened V by 3 bases and J by 4 bases, and 10 bases separated the two germline ends. The CDR3 is 14 amino acids. Authors' processing steps: The authors estimated nucleated cell counts from reference gene primer amplification. Some clones are missing from TCRdb's copy, which holds only in-frame ones; the method was immunoSEQ multiplex PCR. That table gives V, J and clone size, and the DNA gave D and trimming. The sample lists just over 60,000 clones; more than 60% were seen once. Sequencing used peripheral blood. The chain joins TRBV27 to TRBJ2-1; D call uncertain. The sequence was collected from a man in his sixties with acute or convalescent COVID-19. In nucleotides, the CDR3 is TGTGCCAGCAGTTTTGGCGGAAAGTACAATGAGCAGTTCTTC. Translation: CASSFGGKYNEQFF.